Sequencing of this T cell receptor beta chain was carried out in a study of blood T cell repertoires in COVID-19. Across the whole study: COVID-19 samples from acute and convalescent phases originated in the United States, Italy and Spain. From T cells, B-cell-depleted T cells, or PBMCs came the material, which was cDNA or gDNA.

The ends lost 2 bases at V and 4 bases at J; junction bases unmatched: 5. The CDR3 sequence is 14 residues long. Germline loops: CDR1 SEHNR, CDR2 FQNEAQ (reference sequence). Original analysis: Reference gene primers were amplified, and this amplification served to estimate nucleated cell counts. TCRdb's table, derived via immunoSEQ multiplex PCR, lists solely in-frame clones and lacks some. V and J calls and clone size are given by that table; D and trimming were obtained from the DNA. Counted here are 160,000 or so clones, approximately 79% occurring once; the ten biggest clones make up roughly 19%. Only one count was recorded for this clone.

This sequence joins TRBV7-9 and TRBJ2-7; TRBD1 matches 7 bases. The specimen sequenced was peripheral blood. The clonotype comes from an elderly woman with acute or convalescent COVID-19. The CDR3 is CASSLRQGFYEQYF. The CDR3 bases are TGTGCCAGCAGCTTACGACAGGGTTTTTACGAGCAGTACTTC.